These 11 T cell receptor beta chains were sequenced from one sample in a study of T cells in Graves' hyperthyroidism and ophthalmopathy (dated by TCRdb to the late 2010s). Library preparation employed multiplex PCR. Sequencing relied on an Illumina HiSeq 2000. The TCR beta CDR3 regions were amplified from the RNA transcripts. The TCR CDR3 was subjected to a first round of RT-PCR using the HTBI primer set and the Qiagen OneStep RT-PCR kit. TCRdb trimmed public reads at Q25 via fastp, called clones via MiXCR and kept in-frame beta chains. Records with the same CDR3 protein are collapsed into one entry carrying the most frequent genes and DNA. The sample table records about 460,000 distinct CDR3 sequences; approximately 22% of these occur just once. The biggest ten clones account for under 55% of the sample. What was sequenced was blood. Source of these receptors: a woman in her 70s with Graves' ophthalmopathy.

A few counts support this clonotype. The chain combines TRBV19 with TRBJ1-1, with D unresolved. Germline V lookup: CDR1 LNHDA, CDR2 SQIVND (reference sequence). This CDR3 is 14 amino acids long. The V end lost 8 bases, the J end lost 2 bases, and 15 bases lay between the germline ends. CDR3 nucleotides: TGTGCCAGTTGGACGGACCGAAGAAACACTGAAGCTTTCTTT. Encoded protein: CASWTDRRNTEAFF.

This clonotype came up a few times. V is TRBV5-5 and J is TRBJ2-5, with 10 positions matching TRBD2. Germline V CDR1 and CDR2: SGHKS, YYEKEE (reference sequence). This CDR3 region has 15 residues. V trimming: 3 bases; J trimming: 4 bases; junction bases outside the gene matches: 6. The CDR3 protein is CASSSGTSARETQYF. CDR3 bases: TGTGCCAGCAGCTCCGGGACTAGCGCGAGAGAGACCCAGTACTTC. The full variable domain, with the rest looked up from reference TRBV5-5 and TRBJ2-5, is DAGVTQSPTHLIKTRGQQVTLRCSPISGHKSVSWYQQVLGQGPQFIFQYYEKEERGRGNFPDRFSARQFPNYSSELNVNALLLGDSALYLCASSSGTSARETQYFGPGTRLLVL.

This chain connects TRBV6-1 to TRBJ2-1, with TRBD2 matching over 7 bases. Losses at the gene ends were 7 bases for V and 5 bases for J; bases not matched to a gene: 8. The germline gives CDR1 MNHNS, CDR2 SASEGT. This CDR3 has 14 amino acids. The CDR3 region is CASNRGGQNNEQFF. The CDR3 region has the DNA TGTGCCAGCAATCGGGGAGGGCAGAACAATGAGCAGTTCTTC.

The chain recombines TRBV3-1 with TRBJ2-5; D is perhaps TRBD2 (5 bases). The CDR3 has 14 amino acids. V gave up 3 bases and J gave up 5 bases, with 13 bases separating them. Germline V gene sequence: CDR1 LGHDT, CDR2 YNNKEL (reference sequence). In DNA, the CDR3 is TGTGCCAGCAGCCACAGTCCGGGATGGGAGACCCAGTACTTC. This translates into CASSHSPGWETQYF.

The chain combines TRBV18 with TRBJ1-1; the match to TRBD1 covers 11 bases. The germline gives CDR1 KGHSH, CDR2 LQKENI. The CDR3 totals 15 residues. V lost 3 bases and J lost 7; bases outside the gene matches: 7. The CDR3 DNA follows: TGTGCCAGCTCACCGGGGGACAGGGGGGAAGTTGAAGCTTTCTTT. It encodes CASSPGDRGEVEAFF.

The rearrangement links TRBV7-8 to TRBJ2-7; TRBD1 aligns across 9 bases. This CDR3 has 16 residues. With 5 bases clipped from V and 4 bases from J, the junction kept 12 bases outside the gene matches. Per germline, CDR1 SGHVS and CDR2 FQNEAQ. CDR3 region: CASSLGTGGKGYEQYF. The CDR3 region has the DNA TGTGCCAGCAGCCTAGGCACAGGGGGCAAAGGATACGAGCAGTACTTC.

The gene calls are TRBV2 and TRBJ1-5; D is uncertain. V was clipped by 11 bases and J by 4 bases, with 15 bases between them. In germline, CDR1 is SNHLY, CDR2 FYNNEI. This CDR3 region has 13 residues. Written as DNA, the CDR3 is TGTGCCGGTGCGAACGAGTATAATCAGCCCCAGCATTTT. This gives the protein CAGANEYNQPQHF.

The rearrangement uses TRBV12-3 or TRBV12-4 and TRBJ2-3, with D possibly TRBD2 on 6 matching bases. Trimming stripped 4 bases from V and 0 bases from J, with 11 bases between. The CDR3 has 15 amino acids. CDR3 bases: TGTGCCAGCAGTTCCCGCGGGGTTAGCACAGATACGCAGTATTTT. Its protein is CASSSRGVSTDTQYF.

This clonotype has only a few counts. The CDR3 loop is CSASDDAGVQPQHF. For the CDR3, the DNA is TGCAGTGCTAGTGATGACGCAGGGGTTCAGCCCCAGCATTTT. The V call is TRBV20-1, the J call TRBJ1-5, with D maybe TRBD1 (6 bases). Germline lookup yields CDR1 DFQATT and CDR2 SNEGSKA (reference sequence). Trimming removed 3 bases from V and 6 bases from J, with 15 bases in between. The CDR3 totals 14 residues.

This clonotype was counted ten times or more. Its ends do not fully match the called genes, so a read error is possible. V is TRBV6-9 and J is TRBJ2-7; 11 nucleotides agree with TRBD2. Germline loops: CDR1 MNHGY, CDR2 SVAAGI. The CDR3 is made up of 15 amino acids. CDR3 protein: CARRLAGPESYEQYF. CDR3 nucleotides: TGTGCCCGCAGACTAGCGGGACCCGAGTCCTACGAGCAGTACTTC.

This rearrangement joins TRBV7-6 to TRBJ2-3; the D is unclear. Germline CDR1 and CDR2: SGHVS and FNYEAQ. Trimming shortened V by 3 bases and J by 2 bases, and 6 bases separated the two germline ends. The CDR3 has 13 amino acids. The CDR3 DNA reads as TGTGCCAGCAGCTTTTCGCACACAGATACGCAGTATTTT. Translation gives CASSFSHTDTQYF.